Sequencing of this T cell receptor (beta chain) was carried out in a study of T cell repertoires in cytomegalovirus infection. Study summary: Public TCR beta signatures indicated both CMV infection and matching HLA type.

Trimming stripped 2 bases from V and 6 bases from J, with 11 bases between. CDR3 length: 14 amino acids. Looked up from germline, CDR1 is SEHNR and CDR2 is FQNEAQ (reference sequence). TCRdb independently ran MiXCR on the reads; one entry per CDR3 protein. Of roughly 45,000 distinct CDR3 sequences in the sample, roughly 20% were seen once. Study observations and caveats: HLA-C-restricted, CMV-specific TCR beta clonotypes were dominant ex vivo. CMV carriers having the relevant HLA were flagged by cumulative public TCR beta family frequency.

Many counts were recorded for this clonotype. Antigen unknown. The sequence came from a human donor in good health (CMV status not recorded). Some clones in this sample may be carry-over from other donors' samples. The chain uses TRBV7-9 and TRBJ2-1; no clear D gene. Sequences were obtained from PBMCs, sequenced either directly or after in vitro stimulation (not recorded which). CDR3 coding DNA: TGTGCCAGCAGCTTATTGTCTGGGTTCAATGAGCAGTTCTTC. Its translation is CASSLLSGFNEQFF. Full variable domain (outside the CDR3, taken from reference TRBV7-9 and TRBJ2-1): DTGVSQNPRHKITKRGQNVTFRCDPISEHNRLYWYRQTLGQGPEFLTYFQNEAQLEKSRLLSDRFSAERPKGSFSTLEIQRTEQGDSAMYLCASSLLSGFNEQFFGPGTRLTVL.